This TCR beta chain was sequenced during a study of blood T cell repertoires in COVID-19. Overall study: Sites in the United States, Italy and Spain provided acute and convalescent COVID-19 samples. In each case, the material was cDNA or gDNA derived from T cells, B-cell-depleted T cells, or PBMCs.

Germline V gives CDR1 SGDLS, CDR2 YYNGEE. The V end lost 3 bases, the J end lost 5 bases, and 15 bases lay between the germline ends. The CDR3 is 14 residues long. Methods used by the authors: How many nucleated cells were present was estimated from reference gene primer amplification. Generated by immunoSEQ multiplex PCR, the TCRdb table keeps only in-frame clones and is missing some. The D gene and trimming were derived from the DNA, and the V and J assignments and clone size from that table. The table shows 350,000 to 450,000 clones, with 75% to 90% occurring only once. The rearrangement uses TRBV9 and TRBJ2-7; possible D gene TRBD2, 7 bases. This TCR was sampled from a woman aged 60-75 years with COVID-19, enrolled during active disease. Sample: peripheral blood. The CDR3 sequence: CASSGRGGADEQYF. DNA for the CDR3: TGTGCCAGCAGCGGGAGGGGGGGCGCGGACGAGCAGTACTTC.